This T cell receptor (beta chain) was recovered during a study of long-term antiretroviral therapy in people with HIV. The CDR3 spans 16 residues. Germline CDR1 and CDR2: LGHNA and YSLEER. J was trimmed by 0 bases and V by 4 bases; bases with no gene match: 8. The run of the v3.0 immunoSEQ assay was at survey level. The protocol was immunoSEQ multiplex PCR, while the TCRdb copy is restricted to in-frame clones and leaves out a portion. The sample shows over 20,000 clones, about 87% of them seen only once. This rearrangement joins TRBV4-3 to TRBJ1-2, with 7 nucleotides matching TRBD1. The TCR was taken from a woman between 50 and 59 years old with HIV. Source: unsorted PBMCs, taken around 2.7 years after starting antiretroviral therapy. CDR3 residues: CASSPAGGGTNYGYTF. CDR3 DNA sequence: TGCGCCAGCAGCCCCGCAGGGGGAGGCACTAACTATGGCTACACCTTC.